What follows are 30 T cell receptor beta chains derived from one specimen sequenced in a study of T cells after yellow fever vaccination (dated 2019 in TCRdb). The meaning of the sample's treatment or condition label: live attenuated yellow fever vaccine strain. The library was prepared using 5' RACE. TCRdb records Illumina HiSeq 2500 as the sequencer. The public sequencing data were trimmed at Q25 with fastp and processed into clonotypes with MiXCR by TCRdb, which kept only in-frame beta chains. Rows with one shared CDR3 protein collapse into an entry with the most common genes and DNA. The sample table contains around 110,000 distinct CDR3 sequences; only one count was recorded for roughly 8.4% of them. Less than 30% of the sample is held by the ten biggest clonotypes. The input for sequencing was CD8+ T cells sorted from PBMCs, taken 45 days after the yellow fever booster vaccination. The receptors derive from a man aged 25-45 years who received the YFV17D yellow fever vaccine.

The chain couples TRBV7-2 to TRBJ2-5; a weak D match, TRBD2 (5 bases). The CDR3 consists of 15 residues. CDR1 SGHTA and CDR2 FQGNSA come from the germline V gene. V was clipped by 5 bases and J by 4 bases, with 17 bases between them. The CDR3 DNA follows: TGTGCCAGCAGCCTTATTAGGGCGGGCATAGAGACCCAGTACTTC. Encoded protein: CASSLIRAGIETQYF.

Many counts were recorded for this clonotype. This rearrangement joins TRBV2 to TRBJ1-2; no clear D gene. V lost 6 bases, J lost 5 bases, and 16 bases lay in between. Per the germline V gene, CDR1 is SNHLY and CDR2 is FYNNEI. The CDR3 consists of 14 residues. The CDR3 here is CASSYGSTTYGYTF. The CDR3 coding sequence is TGTGCCAGCAGCTACGGGAGTACCACGTATGGCTACACCTTC. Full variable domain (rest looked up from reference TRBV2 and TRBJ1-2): EPEVTQTPSHQVTQMGQEVILRCVPISNHLYFYWYRQILGQKVEFLVSFYNNEISEKSEIFDDQFSVERPDGSNFTLKIRSTKLEDSAMYFCASSYGSTTYGYTFGSGTRLTVV.

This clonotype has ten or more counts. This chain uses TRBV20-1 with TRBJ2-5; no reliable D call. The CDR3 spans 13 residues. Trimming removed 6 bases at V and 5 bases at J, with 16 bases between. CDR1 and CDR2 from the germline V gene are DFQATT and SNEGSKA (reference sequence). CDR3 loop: CSATGPGAETQYF. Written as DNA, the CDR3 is TGCAGTGCAACCGGTCCTGGCGCGGAGACCCAGTACTTC.

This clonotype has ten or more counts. CDR3 in DNA: TGCAGTGCTAGAGATGGGACTAGCGGGAGTAATGAGCAGTTCTTC. It specifies CSARDGTSGSNEQFF. The chain uses TRBV20-1 and TRBJ2-1, with 14 bases identical to TRBD2. The CDR3 totals 15 residues. Germline V gene lookup returns CDR1 DFQATT and CDR2 SNEGSKA (reference sequence). The J segment lost 7 bases and the V segment lost 0 bases, leaving 2 bases of the junction unmatched.

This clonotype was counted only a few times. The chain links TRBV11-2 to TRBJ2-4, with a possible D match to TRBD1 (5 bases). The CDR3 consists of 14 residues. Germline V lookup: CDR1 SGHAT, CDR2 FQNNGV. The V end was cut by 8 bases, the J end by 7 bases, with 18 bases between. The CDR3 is CASPGPGKGNIQYF. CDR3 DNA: TGTGCCAGCCCAGGGCCGGGCAAGGGGAACATTCAGTACTTC. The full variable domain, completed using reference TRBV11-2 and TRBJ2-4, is EAGVAQSPRYKIIEKRQSVAFWCNPISGHATLYWYQQILGQGPKLLIQFQNNGVVDDSQLPKDRFSAERLKGVDSTLKIQPAKLEDSAVYLCASPGPGKGNIQYFGAGTRLSVL.

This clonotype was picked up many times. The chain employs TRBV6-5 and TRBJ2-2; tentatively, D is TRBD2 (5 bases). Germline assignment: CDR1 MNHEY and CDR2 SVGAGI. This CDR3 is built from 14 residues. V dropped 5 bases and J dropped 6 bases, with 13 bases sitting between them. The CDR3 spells CASSTAGNAGELFF. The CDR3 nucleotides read TGTGCCAGCAGTACGGCGGGTAATGCCGGGGAGCTGTTTTTT.

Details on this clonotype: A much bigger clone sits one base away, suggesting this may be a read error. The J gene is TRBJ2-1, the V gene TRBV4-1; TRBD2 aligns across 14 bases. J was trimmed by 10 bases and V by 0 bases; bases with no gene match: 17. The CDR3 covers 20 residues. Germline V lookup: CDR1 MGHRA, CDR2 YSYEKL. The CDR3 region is CASSQDAPGHGTSGSKEQFF. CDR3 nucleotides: TGCGCCAGCAGCCAAGACGCCCCGGGGCACGGGACTAGCGGGAGTAAAGAGCAGTTCTTC.

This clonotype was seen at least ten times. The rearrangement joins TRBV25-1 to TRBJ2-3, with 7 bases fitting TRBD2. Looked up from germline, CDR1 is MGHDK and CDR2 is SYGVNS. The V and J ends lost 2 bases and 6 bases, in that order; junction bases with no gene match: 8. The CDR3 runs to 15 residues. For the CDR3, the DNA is TGTGCCAGCAGTGAAAGGCCCTCAGCGGGGGATACGCAGTATTTT. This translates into CASSERPSAGDTQYF.

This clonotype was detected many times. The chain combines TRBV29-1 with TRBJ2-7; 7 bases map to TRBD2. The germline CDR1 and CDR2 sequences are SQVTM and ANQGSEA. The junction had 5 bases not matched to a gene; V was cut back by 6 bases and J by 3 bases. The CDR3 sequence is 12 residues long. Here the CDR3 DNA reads TGCAGCGTGGGGGGGACTTTCTACGAGCAGTACTTC. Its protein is CSVGGTFYEQYF.

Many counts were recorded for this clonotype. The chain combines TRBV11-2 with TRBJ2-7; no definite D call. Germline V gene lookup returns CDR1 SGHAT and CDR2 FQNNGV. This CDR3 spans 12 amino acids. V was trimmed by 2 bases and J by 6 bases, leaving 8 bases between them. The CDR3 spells CASSLSPPEQYF. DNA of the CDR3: TGTGCCAGCAGCTTATCCCCCCCCGAGCAGTACTTC.

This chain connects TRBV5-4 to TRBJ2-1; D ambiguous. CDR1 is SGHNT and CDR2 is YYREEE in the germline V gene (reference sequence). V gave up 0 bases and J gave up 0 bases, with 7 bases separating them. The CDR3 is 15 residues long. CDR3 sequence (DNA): TGTGCCAGCAGCTTGGAATATAGCTCCTACAATGAGCAGTTCTTC. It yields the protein CASSLEYSSYNEQFF.

The CDR3 is CASSKDWAYEQYF. For the CDR3, the DNA is TGTGCCAGTAGTAAGGACTGGGCCTACGAGCAGTACTTC. The chain employs TRBV19 and TRBJ2-7; possible D gene TRBD2, 5 bases. V was clipped by 4 bases and J by 2 bases, with 9 bases between them. This CDR3 spans 13 amino acids. Germline-derived CDR1 and CDR2 are LNHDA and SQIVND (reference sequence).

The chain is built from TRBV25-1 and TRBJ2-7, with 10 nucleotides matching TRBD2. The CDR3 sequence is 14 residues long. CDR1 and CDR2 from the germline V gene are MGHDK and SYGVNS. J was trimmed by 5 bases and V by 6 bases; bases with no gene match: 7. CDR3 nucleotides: TGTGCCAGCAGCCCGGGACTAGCGTGTGACGAGCAGTACTTC. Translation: CASSPGLACDEQYF.

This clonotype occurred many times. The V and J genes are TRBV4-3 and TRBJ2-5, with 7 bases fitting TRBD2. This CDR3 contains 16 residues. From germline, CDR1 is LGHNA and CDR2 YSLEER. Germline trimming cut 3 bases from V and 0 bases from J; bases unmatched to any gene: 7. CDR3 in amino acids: CASSHVPSGYQETQYF. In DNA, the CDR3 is TGCGCCAGCAGCCATGTTCCTAGCGGTTACCAAGAGACCCAGTACTTC.

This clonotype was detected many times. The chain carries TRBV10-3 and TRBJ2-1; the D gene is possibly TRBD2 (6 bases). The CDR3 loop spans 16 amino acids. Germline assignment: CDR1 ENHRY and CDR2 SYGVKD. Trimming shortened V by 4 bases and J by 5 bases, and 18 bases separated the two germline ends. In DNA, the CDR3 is TGTGCCATCAGTGGGCCCGTGGGATCGGGAGACAATGAGCAGTTCTTC. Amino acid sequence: CAISGPVGSGDNEQFF.

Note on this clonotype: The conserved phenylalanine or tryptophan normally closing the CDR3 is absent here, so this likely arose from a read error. The CDR3 coding sequence is TGTGCCAGTCCGTTCATGGGTACGCAGTATTAT. Residues: CASPFMGTQYY. This chain links TRBV7-2 with TRBJ2-3; no reliable D call. CDR1 is SGHTA and CDR2 is FQGNSA in the germline V gene. CDR3 size: 11 residues. The V end was cut by 9 bases, the J end by 8 bases, with 12 bases between.

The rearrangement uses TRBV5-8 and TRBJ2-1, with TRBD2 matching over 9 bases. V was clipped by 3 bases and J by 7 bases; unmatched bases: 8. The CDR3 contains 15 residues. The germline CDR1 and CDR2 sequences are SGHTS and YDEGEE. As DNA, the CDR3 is TGTGCCAGCAGCTCGCGGGAGGGGGGTCCAAATGAGCAGTTCTTC. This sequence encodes CASSSREGGPNEQFF.

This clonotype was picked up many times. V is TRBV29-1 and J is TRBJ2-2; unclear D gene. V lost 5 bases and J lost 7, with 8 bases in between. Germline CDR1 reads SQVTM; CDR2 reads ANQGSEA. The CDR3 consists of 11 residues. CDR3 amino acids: CSVLSHGELFF. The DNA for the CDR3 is TGCAGCGTTCTCTCCCACGGGGAGCTGTTTTTT.

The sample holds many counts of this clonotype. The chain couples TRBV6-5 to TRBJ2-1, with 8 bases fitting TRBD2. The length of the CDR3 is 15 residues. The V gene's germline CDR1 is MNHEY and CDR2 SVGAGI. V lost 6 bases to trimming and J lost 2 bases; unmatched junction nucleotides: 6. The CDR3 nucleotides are TGTGCCAGCAGATCAGGGACTAGGGCCTACAATGAGCAGTTCTTC. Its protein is CASRSGTRAYNEQFF.

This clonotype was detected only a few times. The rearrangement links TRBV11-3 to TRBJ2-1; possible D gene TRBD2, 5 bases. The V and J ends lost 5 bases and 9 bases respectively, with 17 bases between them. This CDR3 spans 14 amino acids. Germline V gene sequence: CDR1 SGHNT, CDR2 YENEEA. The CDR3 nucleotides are TGTGCCAGCAGCCTTCGGACGGGAACTACTGAGCAGTTCTTC. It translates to CASSLRTGTTEQFF.

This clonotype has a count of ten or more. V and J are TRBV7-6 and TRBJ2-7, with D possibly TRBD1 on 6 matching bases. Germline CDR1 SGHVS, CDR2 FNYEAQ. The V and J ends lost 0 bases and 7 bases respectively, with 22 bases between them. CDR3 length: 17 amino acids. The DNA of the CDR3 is TGTGCCAGCAGCTTAGCTGGGGGAACAGGGATTCTTAGAGAGCAGTACTTC. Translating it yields CASSLAGGTGILREQYF.

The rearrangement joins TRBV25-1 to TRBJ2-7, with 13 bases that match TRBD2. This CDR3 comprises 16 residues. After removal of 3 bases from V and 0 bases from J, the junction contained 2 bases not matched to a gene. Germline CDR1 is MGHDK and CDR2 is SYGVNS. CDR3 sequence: CASSDWTSGSSYEQYF. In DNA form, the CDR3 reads TGTGCCAGCAGTGATTGGACTAGCGGGAGCTCCTACGAGCAGTACTTC.

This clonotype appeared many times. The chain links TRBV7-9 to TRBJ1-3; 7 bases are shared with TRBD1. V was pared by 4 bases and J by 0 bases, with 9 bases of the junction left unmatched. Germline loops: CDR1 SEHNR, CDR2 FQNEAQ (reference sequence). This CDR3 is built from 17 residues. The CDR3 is CASSSKGGPSSGNTIYF. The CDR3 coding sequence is TGTGCCAGCAGCTCTAAAGGGGGCCCCAGCTCTGGAAACACCATATATTTT.

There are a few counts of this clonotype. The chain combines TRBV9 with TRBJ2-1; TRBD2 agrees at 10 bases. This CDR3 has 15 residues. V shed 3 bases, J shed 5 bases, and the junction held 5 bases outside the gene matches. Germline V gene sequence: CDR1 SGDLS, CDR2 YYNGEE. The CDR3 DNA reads TGTGCCAGCAGCGAAGGGACTAGCGAGGACAATGAGCAGTTCTTC. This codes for CASSEGTSEDNEQFF.

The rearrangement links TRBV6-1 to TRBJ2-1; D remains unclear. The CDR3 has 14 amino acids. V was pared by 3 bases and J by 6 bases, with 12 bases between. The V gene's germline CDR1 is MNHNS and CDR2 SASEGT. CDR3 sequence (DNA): TGTGCCAGCAGTGACGCCGGGCCACCCAATGAGCAGTTCTTC. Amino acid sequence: CASSDAGPPNEQFF.

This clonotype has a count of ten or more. This CDR3 reads CASSYSGGPQETQYF. CDR3 nucleotides: TGTGCCAGCAGTTACAGCGGGGGGCCCCAAGAGACCCAGTACTTC. This chain uses TRBV6-5 with TRBJ2-5, with 9 bases identical to TRBD2. The CDR3 has 15 residues. Losses at the gene ends were 2 bases for V and 1 base for J; bases not matched to a gene: 2. From germline, CDR1 is MNHEY and CDR2 SVGAGI.

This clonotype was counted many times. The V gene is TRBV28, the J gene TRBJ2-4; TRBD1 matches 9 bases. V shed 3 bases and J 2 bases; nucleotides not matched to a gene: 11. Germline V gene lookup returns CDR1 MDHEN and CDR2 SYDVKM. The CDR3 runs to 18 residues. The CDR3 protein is CASSLGDRVLMSKNIQYF. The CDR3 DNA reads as TGTGCCAGCAGTTTGGGGGACAGGGTATTGATGTCCAAAAACATTCAGTACTTC.

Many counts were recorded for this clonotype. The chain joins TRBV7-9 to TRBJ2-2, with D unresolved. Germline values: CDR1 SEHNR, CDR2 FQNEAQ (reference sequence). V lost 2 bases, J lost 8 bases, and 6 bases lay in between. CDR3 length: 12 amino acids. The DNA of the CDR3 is TGTGCCAGCAGCTTAAGGACGGGGGAGCTGTTTTTT. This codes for CASSLRTGELFF.

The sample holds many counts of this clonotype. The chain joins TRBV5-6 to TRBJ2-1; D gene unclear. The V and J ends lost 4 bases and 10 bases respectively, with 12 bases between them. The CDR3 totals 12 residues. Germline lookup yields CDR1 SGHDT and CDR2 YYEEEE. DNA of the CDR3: TGTGCCAGCAGCCCAGCCGTGGGAGAGCAGTTCTTC. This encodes CASSPAVGEQFF.

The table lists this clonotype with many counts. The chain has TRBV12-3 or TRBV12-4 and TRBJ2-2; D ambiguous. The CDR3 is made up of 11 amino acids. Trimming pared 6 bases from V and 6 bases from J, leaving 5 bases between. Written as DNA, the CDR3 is TGTGCCAGCAGGGTCGCCGGGGAGCTGTTTTTT. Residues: CASRVAGELFF.